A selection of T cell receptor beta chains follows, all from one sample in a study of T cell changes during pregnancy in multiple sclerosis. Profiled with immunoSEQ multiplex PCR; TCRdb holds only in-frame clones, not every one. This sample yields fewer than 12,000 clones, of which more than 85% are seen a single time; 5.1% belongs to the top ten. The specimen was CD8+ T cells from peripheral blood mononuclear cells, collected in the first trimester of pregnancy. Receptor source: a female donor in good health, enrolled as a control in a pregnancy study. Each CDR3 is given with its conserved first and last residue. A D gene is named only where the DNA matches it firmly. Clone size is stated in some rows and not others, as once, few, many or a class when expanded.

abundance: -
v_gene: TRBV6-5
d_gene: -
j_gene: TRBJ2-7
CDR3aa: CASSPDMSSYEQYF
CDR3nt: TGTGCCAGCAGTCCCGACATGAGCTCCTACGAGCAGTACTTC

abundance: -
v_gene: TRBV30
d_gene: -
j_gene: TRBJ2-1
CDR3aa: CAWEAGPKWFF
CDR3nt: TGTGCCTGGGAGGCAGGGCCAAAGTGGTTCTTC

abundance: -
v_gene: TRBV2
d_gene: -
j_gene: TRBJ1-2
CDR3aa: CASSPTISPNYGYTF
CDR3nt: TGTGCCAGCAGTCCTACCATTTCGCCTAACTATGGCTACACCTTC

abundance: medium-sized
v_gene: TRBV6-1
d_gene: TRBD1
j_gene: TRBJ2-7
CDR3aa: CASSGDRESSEQYF
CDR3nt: TGTGCCAGCAGTGGGGACAGGGAATCGTCCGAGCAGTACTTC

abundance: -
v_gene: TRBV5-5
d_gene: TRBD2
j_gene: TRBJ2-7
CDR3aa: CASSWGTSGGLSLSYEQYF
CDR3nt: TGTGCCAGCAGCTGGGGGACTAGCGGGGGACTATCATTGTCCTACGAGCAGTACTTC

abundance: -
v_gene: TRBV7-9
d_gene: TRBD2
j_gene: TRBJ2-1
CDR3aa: CASSLLAGDYNEQFF
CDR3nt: TGTGCCAGCAGCCTACTAGCGGGAGATTACAATGAGCAGTTCTTC

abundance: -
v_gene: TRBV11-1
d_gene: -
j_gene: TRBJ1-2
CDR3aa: CASSASPGMYGYTF
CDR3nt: TGTGCCAGCAGCGCCTCCCCAGGGATGTATGGCTACACCTTC

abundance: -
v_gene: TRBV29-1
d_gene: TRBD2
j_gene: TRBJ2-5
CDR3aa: CSAGGGLTSVDQYF
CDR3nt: TGCAGCGCCGGGGGGGGACTGACTTCGGTAGACCAGTACTTC

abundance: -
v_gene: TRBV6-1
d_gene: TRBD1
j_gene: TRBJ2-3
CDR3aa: CASSERQGASTDTQYF
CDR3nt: TGTGCCAGCAGTGAGAGACAGGGTGCTAGCACAGATACGCAGTATTTT

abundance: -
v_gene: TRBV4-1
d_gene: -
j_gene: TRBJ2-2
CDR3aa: CASSQDHPGPGELFF
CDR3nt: TGCGCCAGCAGCCAAGATCACCCAGGGCCCGGGGAGCTGTTTTTT

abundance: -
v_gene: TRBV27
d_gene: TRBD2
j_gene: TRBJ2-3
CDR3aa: CASSGSGGPTDTQYF
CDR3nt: TGTGCCAGCAGTGGTAGCGGGGGGCCGACAGATACGCAGTATTTT

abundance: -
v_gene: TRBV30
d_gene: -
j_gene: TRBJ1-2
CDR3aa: CAWSFRTGSYTF
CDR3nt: TGTGCCTGGAGTTTCCGAACGGGGAGCTACACCTTC

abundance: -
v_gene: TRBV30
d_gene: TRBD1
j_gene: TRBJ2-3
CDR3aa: CAVNPTGLSTDTQYF
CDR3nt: TGTGCCGTAAACCCGACAGGGCTGAGCACAGATACGCAGTATTTT

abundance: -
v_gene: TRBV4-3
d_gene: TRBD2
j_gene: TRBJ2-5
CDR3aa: CASSQDEWGGEETQYF
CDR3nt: TGCGCCAGCAGCCAAGATGAGTGGGGGGGAGAAGAGACCCAGTACTTC

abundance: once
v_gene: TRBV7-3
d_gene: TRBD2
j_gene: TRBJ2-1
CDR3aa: CASSFAGGPKNEQFF
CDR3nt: TGTGCCAGCAGCTTCGCGGGGGGGCCTAAGAATGAGCAGTTCTTC

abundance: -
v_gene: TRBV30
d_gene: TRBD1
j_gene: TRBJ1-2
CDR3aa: CAWSAGTGPNYGYTF
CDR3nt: TGTGCCTGGAGTGCGGGGACAGGGCCTAACTATGGCTACACCTTC

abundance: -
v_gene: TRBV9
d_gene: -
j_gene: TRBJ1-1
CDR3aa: CASSGAGEGIAEAFF
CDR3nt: TGTGCCAGCAGCGGGGCGGGGGAAGGAATCGCTGAAGCTTTCTTT

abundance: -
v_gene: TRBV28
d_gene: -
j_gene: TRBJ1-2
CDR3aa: CASSFSQRGDGYTF
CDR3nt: TGTGCCAGCAGTTTTTCACAAAGAGGAGATGGCTACACCTTC

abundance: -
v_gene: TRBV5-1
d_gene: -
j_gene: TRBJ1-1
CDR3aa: CASSSDGQINTEAFF
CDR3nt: TGCGCCAGCAGCTCGGACGGACAGATAAACACTGAAGCTTTCTTT

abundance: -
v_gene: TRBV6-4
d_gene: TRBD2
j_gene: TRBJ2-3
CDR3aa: CASSGSGGATDTQYF
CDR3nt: TGTGCCAGCAGTGGAAGCGGGGGGGCAACAGATACGCAGTATTTT

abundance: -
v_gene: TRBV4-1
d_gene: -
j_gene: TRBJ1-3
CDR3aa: CASSQDRGKGNTIYF
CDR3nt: TGCGCCAGCAGCCAAGATAGAGGGAAAGGAAACACCATATATTTT

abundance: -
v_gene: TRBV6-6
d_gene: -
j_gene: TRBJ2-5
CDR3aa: CASSVLQETQYF
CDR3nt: TGTGCCAGCAGTGTCCTCCAAGAGACCCAGTACTTC

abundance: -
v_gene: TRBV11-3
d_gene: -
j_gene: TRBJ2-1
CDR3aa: CASTRRDHDYNEQFF
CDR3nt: TGTGCCAGCACCAGGAGGGACCACGACTACAATGAGCAGTTCTTC

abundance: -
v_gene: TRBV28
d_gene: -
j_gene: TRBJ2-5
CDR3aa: CASSPGGRQQETQYF
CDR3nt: TGTGCCAGCAGCCCCGGTGGAAGACAGCAAGAGACCCAGTACTTC

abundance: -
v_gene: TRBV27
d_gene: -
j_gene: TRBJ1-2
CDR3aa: CASRPGTPIRGYTF
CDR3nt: TGTGCCAGCAGGCCCGGGACACCCATTCGCGGCTACACCTTC

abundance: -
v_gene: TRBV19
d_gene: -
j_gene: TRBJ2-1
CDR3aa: CASSIGGTRDEQFF
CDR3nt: TGTGCCAGTAGTATAGGTGGTACCCGGGATGAGCAGTTCTTC

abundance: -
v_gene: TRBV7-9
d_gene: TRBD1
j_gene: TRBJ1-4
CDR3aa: CASSWWTGAEKLFF
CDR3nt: TGTGCCAGCAGCTGGTGGACAGGGGCTGAAAAACTGTTTTTT

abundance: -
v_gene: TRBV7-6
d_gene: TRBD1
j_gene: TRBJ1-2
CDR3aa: CASSLEGADYGYTF
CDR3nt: TGTGCCAGCAGCTTAGAGGGGGCAGACTATGGCTACACCTTC

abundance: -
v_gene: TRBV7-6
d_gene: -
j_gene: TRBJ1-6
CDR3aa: CASSPTETNRRNSPLHF
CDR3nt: TGTGCCAGCAGCCCCACAGAAACGAACAGGAGAAATTCACCCCTCCACTTT

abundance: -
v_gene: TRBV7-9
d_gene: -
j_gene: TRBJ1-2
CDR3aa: CASSPTGSQLYNYGYTF
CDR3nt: TGTGCCAGCAGCCCTACAGGTAGCCAGTTATACAACTATGGCTACACCTTC

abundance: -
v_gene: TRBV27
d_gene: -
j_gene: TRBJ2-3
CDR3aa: CASRFRGAGTDTQYF
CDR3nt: TGTGCCAGCAGATTTCGGGGGGCGGGCACAGATACGCAGTATTTT

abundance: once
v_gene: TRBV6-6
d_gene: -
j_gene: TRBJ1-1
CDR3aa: CASSYKAEGAEAFF
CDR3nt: TGTGCCAGCAGTTACAAGGCTGAGGGGGCTGAAGCTTTCTTT

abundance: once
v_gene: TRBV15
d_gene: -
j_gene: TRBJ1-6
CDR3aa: CATSPPTDSYNSPLHF
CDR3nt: TGTGCCACCAGCCCCCCGACAGACTCCTATAATTCACCCCTCCACTTT

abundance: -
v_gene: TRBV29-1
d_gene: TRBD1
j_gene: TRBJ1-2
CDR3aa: CSVEQGDRNYGYTF
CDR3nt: TGCAGCGTAGAACAGGGGGACCGCAACTATGGCTACACCTTC

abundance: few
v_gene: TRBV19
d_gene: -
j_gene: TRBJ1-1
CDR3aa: CASSIDFGQAENTEAFF
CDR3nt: TGTGCCAGTAGTATAGATTTTGGGCAGGCAGAAAACACTGAAGCTTTCTTT

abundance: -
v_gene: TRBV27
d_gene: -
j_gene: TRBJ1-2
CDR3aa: CASSSSGVLDYGYTF
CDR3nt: TGTGCCAGCAGTTCCTCAGGGGTGTTGGACTATGGCTACACCTTC

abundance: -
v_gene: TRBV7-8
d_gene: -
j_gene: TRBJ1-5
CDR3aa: CASSLDRVSNQPQHF
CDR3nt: TGTGCCAGCAGCTTAGACCGGGTTAGCAATCAGCCCCAGCATTTT

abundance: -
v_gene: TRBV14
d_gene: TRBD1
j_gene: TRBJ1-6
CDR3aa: CASSLDYRGVGSPLHF
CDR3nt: TGTGCCAGCAGTCTCGATTACAGGGGGGTCGGGTCACCCCTCCACTTT

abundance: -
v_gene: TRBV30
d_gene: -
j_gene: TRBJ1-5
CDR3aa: CAWSVQGDQPQHF
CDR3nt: TGTGCCTGGAGTGTACAGGGCGATCAGCCCCAGCATTTT

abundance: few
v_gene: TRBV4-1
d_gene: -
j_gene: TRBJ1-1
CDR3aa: CASSQGRVNTEAFF
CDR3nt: TGCGCCAGCAGCCAAGGCAGGGTAAACACTGAAGCTTTCTTT

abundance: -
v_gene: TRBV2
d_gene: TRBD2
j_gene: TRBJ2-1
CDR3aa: CASSDLASGGPQFF
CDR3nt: TGTGCCAGCAGTGATTTGGCTAGCGGGGGACCGCAGTTCTTC

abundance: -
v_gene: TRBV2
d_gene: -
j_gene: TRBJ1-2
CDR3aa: CASSEVVGNYGYTF
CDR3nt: TGTGCCAGCAGTGAAGTGGTGGGCAACTATGGCTACACCTTC

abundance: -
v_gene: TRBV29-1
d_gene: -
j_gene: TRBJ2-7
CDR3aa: CSIRGTETYEQYF
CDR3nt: TGCAGCATCAGGGGCACAGAAACCTACGAGCAGTACTTC

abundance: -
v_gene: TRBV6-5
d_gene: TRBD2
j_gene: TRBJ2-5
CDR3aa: CASSPRGGEETQYF
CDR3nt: TGTGCCAGCAGCCCACGGGGGGGAGAAGAGACCCAGTACTTC

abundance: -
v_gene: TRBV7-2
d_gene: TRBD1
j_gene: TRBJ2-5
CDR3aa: CASSPGAGGRETQYF
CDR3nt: TGTGCCAGCTCCCCAGGGGCAGGGGGCCGGGAGACCCAGTACTTC

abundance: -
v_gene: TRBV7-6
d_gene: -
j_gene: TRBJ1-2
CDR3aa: CASSPQVGLNYGYTF
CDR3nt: TGTGCCAGCAGCCCCCAGGTGGGGCTAAACTATGGCTACACCTTC

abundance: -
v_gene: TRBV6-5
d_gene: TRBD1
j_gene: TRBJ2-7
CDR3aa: CASKTGGSYEQYF
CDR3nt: TGTGCCAGCAAAACAGGGGGCTCGTACGAGCAGTACTTC

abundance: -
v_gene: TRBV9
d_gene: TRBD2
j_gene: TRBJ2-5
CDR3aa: CASSGPLGEGETQYF
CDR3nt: TGTGCCAGCAGCGGACCGTTGGGGGAGGGAGAGACCCAGTACTTC

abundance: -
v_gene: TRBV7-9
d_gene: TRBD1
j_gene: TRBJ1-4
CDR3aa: CASSPSGTGREKLFF
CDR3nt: TGTGCCAGCAGCCCCTCCGGGACAGGGCGTGAAAAACTGTTTTTT

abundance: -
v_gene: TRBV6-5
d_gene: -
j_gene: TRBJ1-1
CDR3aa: CASSYSEEGYTEAFF
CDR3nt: TGTGCCAGCAGTTACTCGGAAGAGGGATACACTGAAGCTTTCTTT

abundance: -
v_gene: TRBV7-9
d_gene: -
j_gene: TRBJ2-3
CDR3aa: CASSLGASPGDTQYF
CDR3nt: TGTGCCAGCAGCTTAGGGGCGTCACCCGGAGATACGCAGTATTTT

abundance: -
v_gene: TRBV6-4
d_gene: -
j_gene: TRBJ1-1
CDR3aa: CASSARVGVTEAFF
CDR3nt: TGTGCCAGCAGTGCCAGGGTAGGGGTGACTGAAGCTTTCTTT

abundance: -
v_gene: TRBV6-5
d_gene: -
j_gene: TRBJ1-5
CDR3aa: CASSRDNHQPQHF
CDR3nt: TGTGCCAGCAGTAGGGACAATCATCAGCCCCAGCATTTT

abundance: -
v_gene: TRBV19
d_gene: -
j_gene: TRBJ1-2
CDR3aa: CASSQDYGYTF
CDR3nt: TGTGCCAGCTCCCAGGACTATGGCTACACCTTC